This T cell receptor beta chain was sequenced for a study of blood T cells in healthy people across ages. Looking at the study overall: Every two T cells gave about one barcoded beta molecule via template switching. Study-wide results and limits: Higher diversity and more naive CD4+ cells were features of long-lived donors, compared to aged donors. Unsorted PBMC material precluded a definitive naive versus antigen-experienced comparison.

Comment on this clonotype: Its specificity is not known.

Deletions cut 3 bases from V and 3 bases from J, with 21 bases between. This CDR3 region has 17 residues. The V gene's germline CDR1 is SEHNR and CDR2 FQNEAQ (reference sequence). Using a J-beta primer mix together with a sample-barcoded 5' primer, a second PCR was run for about 6 to 11 cycles. TCRdb analysed the 5' RACE reads with MiXCR anew, one entry per CDR3 protein. This table has about 1 million distinct CDR3 sequences, approximately 25% appearing once. A further study also used this sample, focusing on T cells of mothers and their children. As reported in that work: Clones that were microchimeric and persistent were not detected among T cells.

The sequence was collected from a girl aged 2 to 9 in good health. Material for sequencing was blood. This sequence joins TRBV7-9 and TRBJ2-7; a weak D match, TRBD1 (5 bases). The CDR3 sequence is CASSLGWGVRPNYEQYF. As DNA, the CDR3 is TGTGCCAGCAGCTTGGGCTGGGGCGTACGACCCAACTACGAGCAGTACTTC.